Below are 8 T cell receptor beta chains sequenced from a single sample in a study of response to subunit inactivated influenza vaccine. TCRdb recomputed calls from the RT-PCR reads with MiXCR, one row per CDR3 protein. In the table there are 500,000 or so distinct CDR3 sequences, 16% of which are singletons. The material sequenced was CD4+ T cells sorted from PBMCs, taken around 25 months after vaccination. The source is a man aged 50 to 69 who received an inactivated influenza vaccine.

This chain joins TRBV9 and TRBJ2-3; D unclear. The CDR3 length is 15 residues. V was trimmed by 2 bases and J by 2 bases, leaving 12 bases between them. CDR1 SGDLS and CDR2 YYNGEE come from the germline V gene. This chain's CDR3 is CASSVSAHITDTQYF. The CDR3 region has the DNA TGTGCCAGCAGCGTTTCCGCGCACATCACAGATACGCAGTATTTT.

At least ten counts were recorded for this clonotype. In DNA, the CDR3 is TGTGCCAGCAGCGGGGTTACCGAAGAGACCCAGTACTTC. This codes for CASSGVTEETQYF. This chain uses TRBV5-5 with TRBJ2-5; D remains unclear. CDR1 SGHKS and CDR2 YYEKEE come from the germline V gene (reference sequence). Deletions cut 4 bases from V and 3 bases from J, with 10 bases between. The CDR3 extends over 13 amino acids.

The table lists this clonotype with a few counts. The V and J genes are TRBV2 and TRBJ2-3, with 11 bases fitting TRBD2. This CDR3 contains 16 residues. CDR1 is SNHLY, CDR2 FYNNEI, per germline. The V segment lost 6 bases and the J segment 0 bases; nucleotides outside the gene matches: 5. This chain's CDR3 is CASRLAGARSTDTQYF. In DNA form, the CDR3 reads TGTGCCAGCAGACTAGCGGGAGCGCGTAGCACAGATACGCAGTATTTT.

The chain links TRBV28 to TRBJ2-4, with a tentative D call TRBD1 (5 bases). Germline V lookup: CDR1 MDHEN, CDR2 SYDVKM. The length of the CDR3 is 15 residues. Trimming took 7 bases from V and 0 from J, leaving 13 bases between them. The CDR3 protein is CASISSGIAKNIQYF. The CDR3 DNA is TGTGCCAGCATCTCGTCAGGGATAGCCAAAAACATTCAGTACTTC.

The CDR3 region is CASSLSLSDTQYF. As DNA, the CDR3 is TGTGCCAGCAGTTTATCATTGTCAGATACGCAGTATTTT. V and J are TRBV27 and TRBJ2-3; D remains unclear. Trimming pared 0 bases from V and 4 bases from J, leaving 5 bases between. This CDR3 comprises 13 residues. From germline, CDR1 is MNHEY and CDR2 SMNVEV (reference sequence).

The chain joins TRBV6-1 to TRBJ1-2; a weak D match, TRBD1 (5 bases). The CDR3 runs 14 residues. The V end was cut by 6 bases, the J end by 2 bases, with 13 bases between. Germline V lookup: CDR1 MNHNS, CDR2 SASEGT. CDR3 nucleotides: TGTGCCAGCAGAAACGCGGGACGGAACTATGGCTACACCTTC. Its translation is CASRNAGRNYGYTF.

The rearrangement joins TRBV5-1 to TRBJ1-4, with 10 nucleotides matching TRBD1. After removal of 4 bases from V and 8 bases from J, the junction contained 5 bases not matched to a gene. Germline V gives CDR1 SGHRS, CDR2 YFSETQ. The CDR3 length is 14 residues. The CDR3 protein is CASSKGQGGEKLFF. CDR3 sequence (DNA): TGCGCCAGCAGCAAAGGACAGGGGGGCGAAAAACTGTTTTTT. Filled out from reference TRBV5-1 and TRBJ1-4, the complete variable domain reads KAGVTQTPRYLIKTRGQQVTLSCSPISGHRSVSWYQQTPGQGLQFLFEYFSETQRNKGNFPGRFSGRQFSNSRSEMNVSTLELGDSALYLCASSKGQGGEKLFFGSGTQLSVL.

The CDR3 DNA follows: TGCAGTGCCGCCAGAAGACTAGCGGGTGAGCAGTTCTTC. Its protein product is CSAARRLAGEQFF. J is TRBJ2-1 and V is TRBV20-1; 10 bases map to TRBD2. The CDR3 contains 13 residues. Unmatched junction bases numbered 8, after V lost 6 bases and J lost 9 bases. Germline values: CDR1 DFQATT, CDR2 SNEGSKA (reference sequence).